Listed below are T cell receptor beta chains from one sample, sequenced in a study of blood T cell repertoires in COVID-19. This table comes from immunoSEQ multiplex PCR, and its TCRdb copy is limited to in-frame clones, with some not included. The sample holds 90,000 to 120,000 clones; over 80% are singletons and the top ten take roughly 1.3%. Sequencing was carried out using peripheral blood. The receptors here all came from a woman aged 25 to 39 with acute or convalescent COVID-19. The conserved cysteine and the conserved F or W are not part of the CDR3 here. D genes are given only for firm matches. Some rows have no size entry. The others give once, few or many, or a class for an expanded clone.

NA,12,TRBV14,TRBJ1-1,NA,ASSQRGFNTEAF
once,17,TRBV3-1/TRBV3-2,TRBJ1-5,NA,ASSQDALGTNDSNQPQH
NA,14,TRBV7-2,TRBJ2-5,TRBD2,ASCGLAGVEGETQY
NA,14,TRBV4-1,TRBJ1-6,TRBD1,ASSQPDRERYSPLH
NA,17,TRBV7-3,TRBJ2-3,TRBD2,ASSPGTSGGPDSTDTQY
NA,16,TRBV12-5,TRBJ2-1,TRBD2,ASGLAVLGGGSYNEQF
NA,13,TRBV7-2,TRBJ1-1,NA,ASSSKSDRNTEAF
NA,12,TRBV7-2,TRBJ1-5,TRBD1,ASSPRQGDQPQH
NA,11,TRBV12-3/TRBV12-4,TRBJ1-1,NA,ASSDTGDSEAF
NA,10,TRBV24-1,TRBJ2-1,TRBD2,ATSDTGTSEF
NA,13,TRBV11-2,TRBJ2-3,NA,ASSLVGAGTDTQY
NA,11,TRBV6-5,TRBJ2-5,TRBD1,ASSSTGEETQY
once,8,TRBV11-2,TRBJ2-1,NA,ASSFILAF
NA,12,TRBV6-1,TRBJ1-5,NA,ASSEGESNQPQH
NA,11,TRBV6-2/TRBV6-3,TRBJ2-7,TRBD2,ASSYREDYEQY
NA,12,TRBV30,TRBJ1-6,NA,AGRVGSYNSPLH
once,13,TRBV7-8,TRBJ1-2,TRBD1,ASSFIGQEMYGYT
NA,12,TRBV6-1,TRBJ1-5,NA,ASSEIHFQGPQH
NA,13,TRBV18,TRBJ2-3,NA,ASSPPGLSTDTQY
NA,11,TRBV30,TRBJ1-1,NA,AWSVHPNTEAF
NA,11,TRBV30,TRBJ1-6,TRBD1,AWETGFNSPLH
NA,15,TRBV19,TRBJ1-3,TRBD1,ASSMRTGESSGNTIY
NA,14,TRBV7-2,TRBJ2-1,TRBD1,ASSLDPGQRPNEQF
NA,13,TRBV4-3,TRBJ1-4,TRBD1,ASSQRDSWTEKLF
NA,11,TRBV12-3/TRBV12-4,TRBJ1-1,NA,ASTQTEDRKAF
NA,14,TRBV19,TRBJ1-6,NA,ASQNSRDTLNSPLH
NA,12,TRBV5-8,TRBJ1-2,NA,ASSIVAGNYGYT
few,13,TRBV2,TRBJ2-1,TRBD2,ARSAGGGNYNEQF
NA,15,TRBV5-1,TRBJ2-1,NA,ASSLGQGGLTPGKQF
few,12,TRBV5-6,TRBJ2-3,NA,ASSLTGVADTQY
NA,11,TRBV6-1,TRBJ2-7,TRBD1,ASSETGVYEQY
NA,14,TRBV11-1,TRBJ2-5,TRBD1,ASSFGPDRGRKTQY
NA,14,TRBV28,TRBJ2-7,TRBD2,ASSLLLAGVPYEQY
NA,11,TRBV18,TRBJ1-2,TRBD1,ASSPGQVYGYT
once,13,TRBV6-5,TRBJ1-1,NA,ASSYTPGGVTEAF
NA,14,TRBV15,TRBJ1-1,NA,ATSRERVSLNTEAF
NA,14,TRBV10-3,TRBJ1-6,NA,AISETGDTYNSPLH
few,11,TRBV6-5,TRBJ1-3,TRBD1,ASRTGGRNTIY
NA,10,TRBV7-2,TRBJ2-1,NA,ASSYYYNEQF
NA,11,TRBV18,TRBJ2-7,NA,ASSPRSGREQY
once,13,TRBV7-3,TRBJ2-1,TRBD1,ASSSDRGEFNEQF
NA,14,TRBV4-3,TRBJ2-1,TRBD2,ASSQDLAGVYNEQF
NA,13,TRBV15,TRBJ2-7,NA,ATSRDGGLLNEQY
once,13,TRBV28,TRBJ1-5,TRBD1,ASGKGTGGRRPQH
NA,18,TRBV11-2,TRBJ1-6,TRBD1,ASSLDLGTGEESYNSPLH
NA,17,TRBV28,TRBJ2-5,TRBD2,ASRNIPGLNTNRQETQY
NA,12,TRBV7-2,TRBJ2-3,TRBD2,ASSSGTSAHTQY
NA,12,TRBV11-3,TRBJ2-2,TRBD1,ASSTDRVVRELF
NA,14,TRBV4-1,TRBJ2-7,TRBD1,ASSQGPGTGGYEQY
few,17,TRBV11-2,TRBJ2-2,TRBD1,ASSLRDRGPGGGTGELF
NA,15,TRBV13,TRBJ1-3,TRBD1,ASSYRGGGKAGNTIY